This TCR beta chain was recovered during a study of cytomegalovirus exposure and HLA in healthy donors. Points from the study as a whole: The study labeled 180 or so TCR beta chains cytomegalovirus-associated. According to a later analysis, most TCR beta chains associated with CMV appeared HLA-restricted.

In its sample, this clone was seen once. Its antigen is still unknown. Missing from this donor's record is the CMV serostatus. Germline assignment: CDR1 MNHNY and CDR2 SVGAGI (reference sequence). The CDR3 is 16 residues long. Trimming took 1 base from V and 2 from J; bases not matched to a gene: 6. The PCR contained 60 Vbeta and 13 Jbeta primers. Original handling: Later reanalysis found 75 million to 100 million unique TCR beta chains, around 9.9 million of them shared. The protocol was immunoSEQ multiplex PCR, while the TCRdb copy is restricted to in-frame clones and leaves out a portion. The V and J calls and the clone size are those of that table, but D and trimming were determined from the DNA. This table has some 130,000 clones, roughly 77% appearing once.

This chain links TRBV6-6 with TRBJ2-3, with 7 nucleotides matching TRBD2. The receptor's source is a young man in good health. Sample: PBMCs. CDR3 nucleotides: TGTGCCAGCAGTTACTTTCTAGCGGCCCACACAGATACGCAGTATTTT. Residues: CASSYFLAAHTDTQYF.